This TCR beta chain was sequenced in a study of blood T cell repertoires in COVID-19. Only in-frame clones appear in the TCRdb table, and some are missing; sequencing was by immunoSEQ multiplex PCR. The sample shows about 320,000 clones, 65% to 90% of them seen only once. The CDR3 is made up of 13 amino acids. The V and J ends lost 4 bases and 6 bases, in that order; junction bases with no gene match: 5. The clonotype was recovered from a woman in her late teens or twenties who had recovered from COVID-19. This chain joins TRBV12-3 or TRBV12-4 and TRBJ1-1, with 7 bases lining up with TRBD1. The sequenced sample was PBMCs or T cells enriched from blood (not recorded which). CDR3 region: CASSYQTGAEAFF. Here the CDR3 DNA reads TGTGCCAGCAGTTACCAAACAGGGGCTGAAGCTTTCTTT.